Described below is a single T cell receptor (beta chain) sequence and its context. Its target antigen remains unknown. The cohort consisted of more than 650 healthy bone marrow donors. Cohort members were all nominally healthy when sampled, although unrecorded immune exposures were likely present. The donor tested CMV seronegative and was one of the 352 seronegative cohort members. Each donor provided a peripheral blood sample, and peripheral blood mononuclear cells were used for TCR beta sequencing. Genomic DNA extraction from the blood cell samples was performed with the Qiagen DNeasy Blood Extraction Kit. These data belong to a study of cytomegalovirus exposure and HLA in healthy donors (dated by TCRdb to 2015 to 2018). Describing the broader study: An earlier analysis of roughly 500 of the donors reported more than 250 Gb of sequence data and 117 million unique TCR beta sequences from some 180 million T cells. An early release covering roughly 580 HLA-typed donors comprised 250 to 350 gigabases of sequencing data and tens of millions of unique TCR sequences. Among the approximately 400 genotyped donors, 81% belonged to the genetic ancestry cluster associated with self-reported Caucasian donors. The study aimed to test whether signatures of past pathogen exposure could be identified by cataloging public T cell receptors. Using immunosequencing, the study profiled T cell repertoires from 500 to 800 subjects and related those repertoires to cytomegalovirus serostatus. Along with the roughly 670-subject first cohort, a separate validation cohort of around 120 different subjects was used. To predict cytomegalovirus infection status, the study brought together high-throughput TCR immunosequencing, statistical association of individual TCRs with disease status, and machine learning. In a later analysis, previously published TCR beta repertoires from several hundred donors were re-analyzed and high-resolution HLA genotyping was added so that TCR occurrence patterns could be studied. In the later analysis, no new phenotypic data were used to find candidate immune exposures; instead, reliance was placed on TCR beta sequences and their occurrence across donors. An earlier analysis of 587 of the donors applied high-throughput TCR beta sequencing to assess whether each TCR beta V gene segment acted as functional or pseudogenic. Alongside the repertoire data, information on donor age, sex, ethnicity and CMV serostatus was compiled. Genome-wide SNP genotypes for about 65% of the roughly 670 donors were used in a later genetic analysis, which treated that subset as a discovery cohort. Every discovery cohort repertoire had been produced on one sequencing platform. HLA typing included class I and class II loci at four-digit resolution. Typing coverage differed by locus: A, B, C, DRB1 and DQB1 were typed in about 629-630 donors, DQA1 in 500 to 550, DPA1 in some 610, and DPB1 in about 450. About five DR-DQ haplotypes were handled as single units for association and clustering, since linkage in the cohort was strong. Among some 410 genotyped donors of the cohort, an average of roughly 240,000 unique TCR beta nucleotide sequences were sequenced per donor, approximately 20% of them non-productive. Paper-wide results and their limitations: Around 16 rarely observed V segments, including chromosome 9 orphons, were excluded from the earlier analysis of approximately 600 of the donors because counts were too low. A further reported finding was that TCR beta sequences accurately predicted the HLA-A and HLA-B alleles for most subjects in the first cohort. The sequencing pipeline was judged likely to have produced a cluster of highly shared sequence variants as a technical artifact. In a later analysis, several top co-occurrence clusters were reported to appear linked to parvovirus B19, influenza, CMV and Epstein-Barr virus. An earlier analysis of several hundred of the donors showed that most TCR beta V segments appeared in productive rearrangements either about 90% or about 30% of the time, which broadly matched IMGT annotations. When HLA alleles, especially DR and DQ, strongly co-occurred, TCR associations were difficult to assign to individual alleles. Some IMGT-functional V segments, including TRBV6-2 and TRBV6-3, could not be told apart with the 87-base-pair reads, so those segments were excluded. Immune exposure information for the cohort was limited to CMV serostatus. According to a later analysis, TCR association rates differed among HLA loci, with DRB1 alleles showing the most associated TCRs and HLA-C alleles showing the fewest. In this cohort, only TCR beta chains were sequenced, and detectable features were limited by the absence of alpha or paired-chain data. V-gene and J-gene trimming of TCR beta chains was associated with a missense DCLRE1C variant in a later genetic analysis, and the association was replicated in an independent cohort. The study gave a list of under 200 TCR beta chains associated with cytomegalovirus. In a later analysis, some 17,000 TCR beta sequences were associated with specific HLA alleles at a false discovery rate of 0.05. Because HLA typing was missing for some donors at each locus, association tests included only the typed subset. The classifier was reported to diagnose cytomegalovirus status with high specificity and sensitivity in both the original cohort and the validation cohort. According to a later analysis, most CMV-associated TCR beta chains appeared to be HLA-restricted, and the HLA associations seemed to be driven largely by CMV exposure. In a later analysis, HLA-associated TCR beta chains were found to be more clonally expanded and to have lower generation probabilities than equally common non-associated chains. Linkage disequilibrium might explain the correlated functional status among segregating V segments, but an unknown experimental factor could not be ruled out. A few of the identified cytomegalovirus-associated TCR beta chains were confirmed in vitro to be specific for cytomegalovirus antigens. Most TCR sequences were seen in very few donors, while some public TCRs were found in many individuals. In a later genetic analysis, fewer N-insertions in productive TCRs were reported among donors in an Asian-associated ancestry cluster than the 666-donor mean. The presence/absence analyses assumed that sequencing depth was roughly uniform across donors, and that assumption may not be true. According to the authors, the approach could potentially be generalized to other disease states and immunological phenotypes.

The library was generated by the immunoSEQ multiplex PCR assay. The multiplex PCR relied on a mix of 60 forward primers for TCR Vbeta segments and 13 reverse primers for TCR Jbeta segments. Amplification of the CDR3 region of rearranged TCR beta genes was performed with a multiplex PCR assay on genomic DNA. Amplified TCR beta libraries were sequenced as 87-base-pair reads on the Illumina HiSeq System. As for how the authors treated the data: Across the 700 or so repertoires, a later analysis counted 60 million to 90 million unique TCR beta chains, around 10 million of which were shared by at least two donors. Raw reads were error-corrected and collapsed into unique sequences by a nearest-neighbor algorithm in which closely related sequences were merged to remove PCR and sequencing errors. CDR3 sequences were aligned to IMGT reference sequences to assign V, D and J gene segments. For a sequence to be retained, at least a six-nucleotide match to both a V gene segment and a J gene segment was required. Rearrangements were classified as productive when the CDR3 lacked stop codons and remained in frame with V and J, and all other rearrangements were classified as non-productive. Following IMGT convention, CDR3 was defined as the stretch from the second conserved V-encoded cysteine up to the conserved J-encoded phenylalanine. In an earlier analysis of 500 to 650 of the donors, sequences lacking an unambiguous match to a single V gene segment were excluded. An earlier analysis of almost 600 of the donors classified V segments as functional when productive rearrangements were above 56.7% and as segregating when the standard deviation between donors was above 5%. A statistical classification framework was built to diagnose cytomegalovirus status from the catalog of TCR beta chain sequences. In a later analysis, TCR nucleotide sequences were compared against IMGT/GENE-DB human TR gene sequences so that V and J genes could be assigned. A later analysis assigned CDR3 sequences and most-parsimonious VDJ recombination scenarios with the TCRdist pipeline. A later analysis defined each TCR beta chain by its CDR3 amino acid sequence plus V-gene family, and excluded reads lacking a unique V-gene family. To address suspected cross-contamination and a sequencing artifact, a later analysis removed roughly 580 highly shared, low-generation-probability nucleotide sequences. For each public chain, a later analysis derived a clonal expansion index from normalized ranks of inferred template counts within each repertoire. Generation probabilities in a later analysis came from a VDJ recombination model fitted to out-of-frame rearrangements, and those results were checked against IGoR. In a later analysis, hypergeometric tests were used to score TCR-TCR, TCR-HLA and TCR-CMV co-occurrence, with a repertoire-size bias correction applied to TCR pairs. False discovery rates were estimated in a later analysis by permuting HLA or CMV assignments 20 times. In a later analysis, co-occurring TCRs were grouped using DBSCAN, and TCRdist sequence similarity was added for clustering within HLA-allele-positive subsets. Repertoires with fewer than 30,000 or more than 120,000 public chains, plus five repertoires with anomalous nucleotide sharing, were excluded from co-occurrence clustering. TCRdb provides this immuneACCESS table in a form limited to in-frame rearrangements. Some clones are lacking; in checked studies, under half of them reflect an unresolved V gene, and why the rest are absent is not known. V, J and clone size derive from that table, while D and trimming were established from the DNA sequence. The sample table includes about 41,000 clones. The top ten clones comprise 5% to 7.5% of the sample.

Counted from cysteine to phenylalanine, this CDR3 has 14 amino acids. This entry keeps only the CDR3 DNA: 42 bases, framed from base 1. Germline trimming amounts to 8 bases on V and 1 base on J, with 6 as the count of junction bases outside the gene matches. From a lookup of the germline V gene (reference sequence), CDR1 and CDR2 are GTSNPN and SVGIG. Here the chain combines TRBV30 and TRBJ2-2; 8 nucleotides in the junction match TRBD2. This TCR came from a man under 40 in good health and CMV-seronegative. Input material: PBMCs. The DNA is TGTGCCGGGACGGGAGGGCTGAACACCGGGGAGCTGTTTTTT. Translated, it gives CAGTGGLNTGELFF.